This record looks at one T cell receptor (beta chain) sequence and its context. The antigen is unknown. The data are from a study of T cell repertoires in cytomegalovirus infection. TCRdb reanalysed the reads using MiXCR and keeps one entry per CDR3 protein. This sample has about 140,000 distinct CDR3 sequences; 32% occur once, and the top ten carry roughly 50%. The specimen comprised CD8+ T cells from cultured PBMCs, sampled from culture after CMV antigen stimulation. The origin of this receptor is a human donor in good health (CMV status not recorded). Some clones in this sample may be carry-over from other donors' samples.

DNA of the CDR3: TGTGCCAGCTCACCAAAAGGTTGGGACAATCAGCCCCAGCATTTT. This gives the protein CASSPKGWDNQPQHF. The rearrangement uses TRBV18 and TRBJ1-5, with D hard to call. The germline V gene encodes CDR1 KGHSH and CDR2 LQKENI. The V and J ends lost 2 bases and 3 bases respectively, with 11 bases between them. The CDR3 sequence is 15 residues long. Together with reference TRBV18 and TRBJ1-5, the CDR3 gives the full variable domain: NAGVMQNPRHLVRRRGQEARLRCSPMKGHSHVYWYRQLPEEGLKFMVYLQKENIIDESGMPKERFSAEFPKEGPSILRIQQVVRGDSAAYFCASSPKGWDNQPQHFGDGTRLSIL.